The entry that follows covers one T cell receptor beta chain sequence. As yet, its antigen is unknown. Treatment: 10-day PBMC culture with coronavirus spike peptide pools or control peptides (ViraFEST assay). These data originate in a study of vaccination and CD4 T cells after COVID-19. Sequence data for DNA of cultured CD4+ T cells were generated by the Oncomine TCR Beta short-read assay. TCRdb used MiXCR to reprocess the PCR reads, holding one entry per CDR3 protein. This table holds around 15,000 distinct CDR3 sequences, about 48% found once. The sequencing sample was made of CD4+ T cells from blood, cultured in vitro. The sequence came from a human donor who had recovered from COVID-19.

CDR3 nucleotide sequence: TGTGCCAGCAGCCAAGAAATAGATACGCAGTATTTT. This encodes CASSQEIDTQYF. The chain employs TRBV4-2 and TRBJ2-3; D is uncertain. The CDR3 length is 12 residues. The V gene's germline CDR1 is LGHNA and CDR2 YNFKEQ. Trimming took off 0 bases at V and 5 bases at J, with 3 bases between the two ends.